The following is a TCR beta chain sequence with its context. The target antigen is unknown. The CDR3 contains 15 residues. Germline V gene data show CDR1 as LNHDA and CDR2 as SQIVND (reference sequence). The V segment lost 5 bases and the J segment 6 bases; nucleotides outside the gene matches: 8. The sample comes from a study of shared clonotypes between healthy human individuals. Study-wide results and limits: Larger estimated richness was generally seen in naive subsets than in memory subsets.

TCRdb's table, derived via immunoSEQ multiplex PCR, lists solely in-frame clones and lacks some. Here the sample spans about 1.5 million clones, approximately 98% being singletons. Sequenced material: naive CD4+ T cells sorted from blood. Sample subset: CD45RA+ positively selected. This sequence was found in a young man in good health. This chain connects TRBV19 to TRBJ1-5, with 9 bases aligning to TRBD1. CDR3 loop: CASSPGTGMPQPQHF. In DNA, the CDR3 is TGTGCCAGTAGTCCCGGGACAGGGATGCCTCAGCCCCAGCATTTT. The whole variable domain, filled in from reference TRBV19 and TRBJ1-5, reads DGGITQSPKYLFRKEGQNVTLSCEQNLNHDAMYWYRQDPGQGLRLIYYSQIVNDFQKGDIAEGYSVSREKKESFPLTVTSAQKNPTAFYLCASSPGTGMPQPQHFGDGTRLSIL.